The clone carrying this T cell receptor beta chain was picked up many times. The data are from a study of T cells in Graves' hyperthyroidism and ophthalmopathy. Researchers took RNA transcripts and amplified the TCR beta CDR3 regions from them. TCR CDR3 regions were first amplified by RT-PCR with HTBI primers. TCRdb re-analysed the multiplex PCR reads in MiXCR, keeping a single row per CDR3 protein. The sample has 550,000 to 700,000 distinct CDR3 sequences, roughly 46% seen once. The germline V gene has CDR1 SGHTA and CDR2 FQGTGA. There are 14 residues in the CDR3. V gave up 1 base and J gave up 7 bases, with 13 bases separating them.

The sequenced material came from peripheral blood or thyroid tissue (not recorded which). The chain carries TRBV7-3 and TRBJ1-2, with D possibly matching TRBD1 (6 bases). The source of this sequence is an adult woman with Graves' disease, either hyperthyroidism or ophthalmopathy (not recorded which). CDR3 in DNA: TGTGCCAGCAGCTTAAGTGGGGGGCAGAGTGGCTACACCTTC. This gives the protein CASSLSGGQSGYTF.